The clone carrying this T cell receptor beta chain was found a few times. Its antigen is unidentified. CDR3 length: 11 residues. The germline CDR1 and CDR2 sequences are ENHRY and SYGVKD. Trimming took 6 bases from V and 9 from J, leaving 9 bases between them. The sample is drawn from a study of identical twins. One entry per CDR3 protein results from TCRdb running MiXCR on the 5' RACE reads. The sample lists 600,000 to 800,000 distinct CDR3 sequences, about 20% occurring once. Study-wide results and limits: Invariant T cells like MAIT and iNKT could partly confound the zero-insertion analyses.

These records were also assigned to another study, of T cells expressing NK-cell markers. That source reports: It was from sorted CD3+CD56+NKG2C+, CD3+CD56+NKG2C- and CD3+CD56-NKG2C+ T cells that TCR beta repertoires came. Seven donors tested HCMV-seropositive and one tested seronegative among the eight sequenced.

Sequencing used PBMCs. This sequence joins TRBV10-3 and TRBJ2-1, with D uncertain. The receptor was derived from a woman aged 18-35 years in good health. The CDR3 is CAIRAGGEQFF. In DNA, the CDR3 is TGTGCCATCAGGGCTGGCGGTGAGCAGTTCTTC.